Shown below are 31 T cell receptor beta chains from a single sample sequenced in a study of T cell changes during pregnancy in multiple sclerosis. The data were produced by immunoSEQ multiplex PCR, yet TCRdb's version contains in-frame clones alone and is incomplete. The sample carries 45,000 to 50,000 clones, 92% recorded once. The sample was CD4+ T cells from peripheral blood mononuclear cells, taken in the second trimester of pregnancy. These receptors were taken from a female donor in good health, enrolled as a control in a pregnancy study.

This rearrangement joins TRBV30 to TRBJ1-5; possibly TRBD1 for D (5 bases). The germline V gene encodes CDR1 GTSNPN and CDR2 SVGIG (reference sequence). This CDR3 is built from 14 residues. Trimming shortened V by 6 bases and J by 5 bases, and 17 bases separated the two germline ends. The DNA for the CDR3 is TGTGCCTGCGGGGGTATCACCTCCGATCAGCCCCAGCATTTT. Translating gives CACGGITSDQPQHF.

The CDR3 sequence is CASSRTGGGTDTQYF. The CDR3 nucleotides read TGTGCCAGCAGCCGGACAGGGGGAGGCACAGATACGCAGTATTTT. V usage is TRBV7-9 and J usage is TRBJ2-3, with 10 bases fitting TRBD1. Trimming cost V 5 bases and J 1 base; bases outside gene matches: 3. Germline CDR1 SEHNR, CDR2 FQNEAQ (reference sequence). CDR3 length equals 15 residues.

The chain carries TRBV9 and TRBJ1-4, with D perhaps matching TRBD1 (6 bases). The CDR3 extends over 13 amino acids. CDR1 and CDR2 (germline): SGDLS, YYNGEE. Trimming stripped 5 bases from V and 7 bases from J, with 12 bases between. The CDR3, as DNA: TGTGCCAGCAGGGCAGGGGAACGTGAAAAACTGTTTTTT. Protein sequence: CASRAGEREKLFF. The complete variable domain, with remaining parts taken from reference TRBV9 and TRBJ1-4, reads DSGVTQTPKHLITATGQRVTLRCSPRSGDLSVYWYQQSLDQGLQFLIQYYNGEERAKGNILERFSAQQFPDLHSELNLSSLELGDSALYFCASRAGEREKLFFGSGTQLSVL.

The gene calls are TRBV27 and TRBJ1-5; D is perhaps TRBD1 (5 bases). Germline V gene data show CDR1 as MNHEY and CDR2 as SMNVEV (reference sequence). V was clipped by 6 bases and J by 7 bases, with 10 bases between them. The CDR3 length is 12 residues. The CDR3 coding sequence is TGTGCCAGCAGCCGGGGGGGGCAGCCCCAGCATTTT. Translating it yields CASSRGGQPQHF.

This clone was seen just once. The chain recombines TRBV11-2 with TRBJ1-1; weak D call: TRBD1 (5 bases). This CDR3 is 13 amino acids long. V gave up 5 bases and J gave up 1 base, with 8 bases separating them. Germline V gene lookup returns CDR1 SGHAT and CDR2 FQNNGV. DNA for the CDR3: TGTGCCAGCAGCCAGCAGGGGAACACTGAAGCTTTCTTT. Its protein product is CASSQQGNTEAFF. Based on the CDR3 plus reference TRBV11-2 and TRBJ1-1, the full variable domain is EAGVAQSPRYKIIEKRQSVAFWCNPISGHATLYWYQQILGQGPKLLIQFQNNGVVDDSQLPKDRFSAERLKGVDSTLKIQPAKLEDSAVYLCASSQQGNTEAFFGQGTRLTVV.

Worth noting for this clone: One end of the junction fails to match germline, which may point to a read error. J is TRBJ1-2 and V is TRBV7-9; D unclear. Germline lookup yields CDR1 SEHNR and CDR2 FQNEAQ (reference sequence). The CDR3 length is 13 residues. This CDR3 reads CASSLQSYSPYSF. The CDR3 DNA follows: TGTGCCAGCAGCTTACAGTCCTACAGCCCCTATTCCTTC.

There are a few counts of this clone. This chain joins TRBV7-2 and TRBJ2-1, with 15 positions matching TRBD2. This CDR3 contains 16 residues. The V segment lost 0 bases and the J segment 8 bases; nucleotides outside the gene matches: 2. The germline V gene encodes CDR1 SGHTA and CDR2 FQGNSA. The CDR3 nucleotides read TGTGCCAGCAGCTTAGCGGGACTAGCGGGGGGAGATGAGCAGTTCTTC. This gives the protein CASSLAGLAGGDEQFF.

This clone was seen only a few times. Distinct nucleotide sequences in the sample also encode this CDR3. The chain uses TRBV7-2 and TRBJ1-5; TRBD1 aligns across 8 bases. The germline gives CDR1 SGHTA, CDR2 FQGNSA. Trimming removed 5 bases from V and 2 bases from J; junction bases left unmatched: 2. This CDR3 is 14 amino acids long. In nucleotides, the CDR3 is TGTGCCAGCAGCCAGGACAGGGGCAATCAGCCCCAGCATTTT. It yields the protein CASSQDRGNQPQHF.

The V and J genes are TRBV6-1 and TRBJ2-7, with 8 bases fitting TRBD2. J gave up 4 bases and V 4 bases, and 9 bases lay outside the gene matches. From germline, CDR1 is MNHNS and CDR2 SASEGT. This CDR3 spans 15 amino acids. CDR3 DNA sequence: TGTGCCAGCAGTGTGGCGGGGGGACTACGATACGAGCAGTACTTC. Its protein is CASSVAGGLRYEQYF.

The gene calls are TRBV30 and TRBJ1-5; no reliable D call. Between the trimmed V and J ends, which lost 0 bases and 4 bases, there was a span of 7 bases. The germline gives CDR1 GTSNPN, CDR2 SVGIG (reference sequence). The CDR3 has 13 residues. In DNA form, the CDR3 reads TGTGCCTGGAGTGTCCCGGGGAATCAGCCCCAGCATTTT. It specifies CAWSVPGNQPQHF.

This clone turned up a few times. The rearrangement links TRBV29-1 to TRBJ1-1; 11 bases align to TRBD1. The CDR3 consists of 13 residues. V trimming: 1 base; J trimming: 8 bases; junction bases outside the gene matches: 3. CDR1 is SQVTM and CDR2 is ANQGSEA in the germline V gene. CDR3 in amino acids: CSVEGTGGFEAFF. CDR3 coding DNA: TGCAGCGTTGAAGGGACAGGGGGCTTCGAAGCTTTCTTT. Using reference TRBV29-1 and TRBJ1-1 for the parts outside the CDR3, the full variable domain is SAVISQKPSRDICQRGTSLTIQCQVDSQVTMMFWYRQQPGQSLTLIATANQGSEATYESGFVIDKFPISRPNLTFSTLTVSNMSPEDSSIYLCSVEGTGGFEAFFGQGTRLTVV.

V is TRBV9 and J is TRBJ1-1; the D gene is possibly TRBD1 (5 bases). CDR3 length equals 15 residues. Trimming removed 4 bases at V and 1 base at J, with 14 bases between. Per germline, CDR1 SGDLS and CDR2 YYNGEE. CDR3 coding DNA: TGTGCCAGCAGCCCCCGAACTGGACAGAACACTGAAGCTTTCTTT. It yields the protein CASSPRTGQNTEAFF. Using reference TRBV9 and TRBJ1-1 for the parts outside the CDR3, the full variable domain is DSGVTQTPKHLITATGQRVTLRCSPRSGDLSVYWYQQSLDQGLQFLIQYYNGEERAKGNILERFSAQQFPDLHSELNLSSLELGDSALYFCASSPRTGQNTEAFFGQGTRLTVV.

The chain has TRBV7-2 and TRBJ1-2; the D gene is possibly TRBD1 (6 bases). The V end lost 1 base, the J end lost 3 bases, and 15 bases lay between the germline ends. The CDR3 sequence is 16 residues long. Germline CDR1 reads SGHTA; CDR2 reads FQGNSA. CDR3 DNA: TGTGCCAGCAGCTTAGGACCTGGGGGGGCTGACTATGGCTACACCTTC. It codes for CASSLGPGGADYGYTF.

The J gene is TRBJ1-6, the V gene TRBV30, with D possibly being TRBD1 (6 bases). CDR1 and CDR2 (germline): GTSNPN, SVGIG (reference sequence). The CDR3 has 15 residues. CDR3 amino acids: CALSGGAGVQRPLHF. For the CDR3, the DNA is TGTGCGCTTAGTGGGGGGGCGGGCGTACAGCGACCCCTCCACTTT.

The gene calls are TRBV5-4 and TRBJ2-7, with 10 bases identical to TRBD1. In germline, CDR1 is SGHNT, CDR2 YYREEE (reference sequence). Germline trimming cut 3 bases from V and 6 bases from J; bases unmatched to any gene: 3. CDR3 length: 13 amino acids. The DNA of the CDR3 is TGTGCCAGCAGCTCAGGGACAGGGGCCGAGCAGTACTTC. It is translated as CASSSGTGAEQYF.

In nucleotides, the CDR3 is TGTGCCAGCAGCTTAGTGCGGGTAGATAGCAATCAGCCCCAGCATTTT. Translated: CASSLVRVDSNQPQHF. The chain uses TRBV7-8 and TRBJ1-5; D gene ambiguous. Germline values: CDR1 SGHVS, CDR2 FQNEAQ. The germline V and J ends were trimmed by 1 base and 0 bases, with 10 bases remaining between them. The CDR3 spans 16 residues.

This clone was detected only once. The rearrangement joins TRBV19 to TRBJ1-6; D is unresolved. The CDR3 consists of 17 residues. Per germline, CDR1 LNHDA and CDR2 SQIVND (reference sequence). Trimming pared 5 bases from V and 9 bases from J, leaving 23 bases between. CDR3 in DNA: TGTGCCAGTAGTGCCGAGAGTGGGCAGGTGGTTGGTTCACCCCTCCACTTT. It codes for CASSAESGQVVGSPLHF.

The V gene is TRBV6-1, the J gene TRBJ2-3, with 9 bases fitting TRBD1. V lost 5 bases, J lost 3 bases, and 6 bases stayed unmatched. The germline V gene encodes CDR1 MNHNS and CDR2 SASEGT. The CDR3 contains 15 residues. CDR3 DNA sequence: TGTGCCAGCAGTCCACGGACAGGGGAGACAGATACGCAGTATTTT. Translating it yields CASSPRTGETDTQYF.

The CDR3 is CASSLMPGVNYGYTF. In DNA form, the CDR3 reads TGTGCCAGCAGCTTAATGCCAGGGGTTAACTATGGCTACACCTTC. The chain employs TRBV7-3 and TRBJ1-2; tentatively, D is TRBD1 (6 bases). The germline V gene encodes CDR1 SGHTA and CDR2 FQGTGA. V was cut by 1 base and J by 1 base, with 10 bases left in between. The CDR3 covers 15 residues.

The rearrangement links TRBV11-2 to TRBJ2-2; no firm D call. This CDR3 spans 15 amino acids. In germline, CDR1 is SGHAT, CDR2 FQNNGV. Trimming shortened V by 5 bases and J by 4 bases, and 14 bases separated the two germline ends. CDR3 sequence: CASSPAAVGTGELFF. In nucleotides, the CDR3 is TGTGCCAGCAGCCCGGCGGCAGTGGGCACCGGGGAGCTGTTTTTT.

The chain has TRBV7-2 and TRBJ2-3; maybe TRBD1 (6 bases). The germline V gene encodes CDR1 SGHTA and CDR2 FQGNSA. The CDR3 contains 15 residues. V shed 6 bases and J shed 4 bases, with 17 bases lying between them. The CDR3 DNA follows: TGTGCCAGCAGAGGAGGAACAGGGATAGCAGATACGCAGTATTTT. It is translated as CASRGGTGIADTQYF. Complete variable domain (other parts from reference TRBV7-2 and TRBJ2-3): GAGVSQSPSNKVTEKGKDVELRCDPISGHTALYWYRQSLGQGLEFLIYFQGNSAPDKSGLPSDRFSAERTGGSVSTLTIQRTQQEDSAVYLCASRGGTGIADTQYFGPGTRLTVL.

The CDR3 here is CASSPLGGALNTEAFF. The DNA of the CDR3 is TGTGCCAGCAGCCCTTTAGGGGGCGCGCTTAACACTGAAGCTTTCTTT. The rearrangement links TRBV7-2 to TRBJ1-1; 7 nucleotides match TRBD1. Germline assignment: CDR1 SGHTA and CDR2 FQGNSA. CDR3 length equals 16 residues. V shed 5 bases, J shed 2 bases, and the junction held 11 bases outside the gene matches.

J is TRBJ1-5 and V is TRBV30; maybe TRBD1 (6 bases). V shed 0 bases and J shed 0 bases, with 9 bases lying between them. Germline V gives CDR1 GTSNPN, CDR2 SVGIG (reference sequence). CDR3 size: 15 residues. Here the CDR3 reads CAWSVGQYSNQPQHF. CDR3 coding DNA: TGTGCCTGGAGTGTCGGACAGTATAGCAATCAGCCCCAGCATTTT.

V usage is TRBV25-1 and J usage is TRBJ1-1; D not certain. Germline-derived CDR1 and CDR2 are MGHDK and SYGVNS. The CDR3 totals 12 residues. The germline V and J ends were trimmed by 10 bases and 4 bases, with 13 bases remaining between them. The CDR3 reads CANRGGPTEAFF. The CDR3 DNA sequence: TGTGCCAACCGGGGTGGGCCCACTGAAGCTTTCTTT.

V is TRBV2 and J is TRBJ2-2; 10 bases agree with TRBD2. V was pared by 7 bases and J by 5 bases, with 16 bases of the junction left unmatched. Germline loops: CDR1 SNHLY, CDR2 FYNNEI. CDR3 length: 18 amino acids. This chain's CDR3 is CASTLDNGLAEGTGELFF. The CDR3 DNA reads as TGTGCCAGCACCCTCGATAATGGACTAGCGGAGGGGACCGGGGAGCTGTTTTTT.

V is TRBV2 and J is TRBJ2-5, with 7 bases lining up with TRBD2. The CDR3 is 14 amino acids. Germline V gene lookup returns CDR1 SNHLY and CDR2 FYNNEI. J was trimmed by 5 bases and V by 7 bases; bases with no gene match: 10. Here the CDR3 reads CASNSWGGRETQYF. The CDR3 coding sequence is TGTGCCAGCAACTCCTGGGGGGGGAGGGAGACCCAGTACTTC.

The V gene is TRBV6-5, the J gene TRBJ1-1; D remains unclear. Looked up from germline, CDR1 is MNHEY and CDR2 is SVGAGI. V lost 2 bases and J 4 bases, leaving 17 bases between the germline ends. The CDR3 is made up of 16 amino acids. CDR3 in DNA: TGTGCCAGCAGTTACGGGAGGCAGGCGGCCGGCACTGAAGCTTTCTTT. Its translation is CASSYGRQAAGTEAFF.

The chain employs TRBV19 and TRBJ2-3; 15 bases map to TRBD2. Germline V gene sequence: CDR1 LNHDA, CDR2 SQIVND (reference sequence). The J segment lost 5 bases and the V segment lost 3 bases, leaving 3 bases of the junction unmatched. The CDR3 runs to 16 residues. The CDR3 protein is CASSIGTSGGQDTQYF. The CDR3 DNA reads TGTGCCAGTAGTATCGGGACTAGCGGGGGGCAAGATACGCAGTATTTT.

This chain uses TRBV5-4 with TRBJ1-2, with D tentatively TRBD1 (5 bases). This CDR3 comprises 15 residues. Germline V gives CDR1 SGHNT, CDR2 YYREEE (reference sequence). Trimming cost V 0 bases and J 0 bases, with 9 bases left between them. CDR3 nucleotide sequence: TGTGCCAGCAGCTTGGGTACAGGATCTAACTATGGCTACACCTTC. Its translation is CASSLGTGSNYGYTF.

CDR3: CASSTSGGGSYNEQFF. DNA of the CDR3: TGTGCCAGTAGTACTAGCGGGGGGGGATCCTACAATGAGCAGTTCTTC. This chain joins TRBV19 and TRBJ2-1; TRBD2 agrees at 12 bases. The trim removed 4 bases at V and 1 base at J, leaving 2 bases unmatched. CDR1 and CDR2 (germline): LNHDA, SQIVND (reference sequence). The length of the CDR3 is 16 residues.

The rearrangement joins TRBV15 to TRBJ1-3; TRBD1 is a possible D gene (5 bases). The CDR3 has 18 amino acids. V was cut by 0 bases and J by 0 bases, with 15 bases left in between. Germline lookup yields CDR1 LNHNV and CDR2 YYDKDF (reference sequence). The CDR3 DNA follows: TGTGCCACCAGCAGAGATGAACAGGAAAGATTCTCTGGAAACACCATATATTTT. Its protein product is CATSRDEQERFSGNTIYF.